Listed below are T cell receptor beta chains from one sample, sequenced in a study of Ad26.COV2.S vaccination and SARS-CoV-2 variants. The repertoire was sequenced with immunoSEQ multiplex PCR; TCRdb's copy has only in-frame clones and lacks some. The repertoire includes some 410,000 clones, about nine tenths of them detected once, and around 1.8% sits in the top ten. The material was peripheral blood, obtained in a trial of Ad26.COV2.S vaccine versus placebo. The source is a person between 18 and 65 years old who received the Ad26.COV2.S COVID-19 vaccine or a placebo. Each CDR3 is given with its conserved first and last residue. D genes are given only for firm matches. Part of the rows lack a size; the others show once, few, many or a class for expanded clones.

v_call: TRBV28; j_call: TRBJ1-4; d_call: TRBD1; clone_size: -; cdr3_nt: TGTGCCAGCAGGTTCAGGGACAGGGTTTTGACTAATGAAAAACTGTTTTTT; cdr3_aa: CASRFRDRVLTNEKLFF
v_call: TRBV13; j_call: TRBJ2-3; d_call: TRBD1; clone_size: -; cdr3_nt: TGTGCCAGCAGCGCGGACAGGGGAGCAGATACGCAGTATTTT; cdr3_aa: CASSADRGADTQYF
v_call: TRBV5-8; j_call: TRBJ2-5; d_call: TRBD1; clone_size: -; cdr3_nt: TGTGCCAGCAGCTTGGCGGGACAGAGAGGGGAGACCCAGTACTTC; cdr3_aa: CASSLAGQRGETQYF
v_call: TRBV5-6; j_call: TRBJ2-7; d_call: TRBD2; clone_size: -; cdr3_nt: TGTGCCAGCAGCTGGGCCCACGGGGGGAGCTCCTACGAGCAGTACTTC; cdr3_aa: CASSWAHGGSSYEQYF
v_call: TRBV27; j_call: TRBJ1-1; d_call: TRBD1; clone_size: -; cdr3_nt: TGTGCCAGCAGGGGACGGACAGGGAAGGGCACTGAAGCTTTCTTT; cdr3_aa: CASRGRTGKGTEAFF
v_call: TRBV3-1/TRBV3-2; j_call: TRBJ1-2; d_call: TRBD1; clone_size: -; cdr3_nt: TGTGCCAGCAGCCAAGCACAGGGGAGTGGCTACACCTTC; cdr3_aa: CASSQAQGSGYTF
v_call: TRBV28; j_call: TRBJ1-5; d_call: -; clone_size: -; cdr3_nt: TGTGCCAGCAGTTTTGGCAATCAGCCCCAGCATTTT; cdr3_aa: CASSFGNQPQHF
v_call: TRBV30; j_call: TRBJ2-1; d_call: TRBD1; clone_size: -; cdr3_nt: TGTGCCTGGAGTTTCGGGACAGGGCCGAATGAGCAGTTCTTC; cdr3_aa: CAWSFGTGPNEQFF
v_call: TRBV13; j_call: TRBJ2-4; d_call: TRBD2; clone_size: -; cdr3_nt: TGTGCCAGCAGCTTAGGGACTAGCGGAGGAAAAGACATTCAGTACTTC; cdr3_aa: CASSLGTSGGKDIQYF
v_call: TRBV24-1; j_call: TRBJ2-3; d_call: -; clone_size: few; cdr3_nt: TGTGCCACCAGTGACCCCTCTAGTGCAGATACGCAGTATTTT; cdr3_aa: CATSDPSSADTQYF
v_call: TRBV19; j_call: TRBJ1-6; d_call: -; clone_size: -; cdr3_nt: TGTGCCAGCGGGAGAAAGGATTTCGGGGATAATTCACCCCTCCACTTT; cdr3_aa: CASGRKDFGDNSPLHF
v_call: TRBV30; j_call: TRBJ2-5; d_call: -; clone_size: once; cdr3_nt: TGTGCCTGGAGTGTACCCAGGGGTGGGGCGAGGGAGACCCAGTACTTC; cdr3_aa: CAWSVPRGGARETQYF
v_call: TRBV19; j_call: TRBJ1-6; d_call: TRBD1; clone_size: -; cdr3_nt: TGTGCCAGTAGTACCGACCCACAAAAGACAGGGTATAATTCACCCCTCCACTTT; cdr3_aa: CASSTDPQKTGYNSPLHF
v_call: TRBV19; j_call: TRBJ1-1; d_call: TRBD1; clone_size: -; cdr3_nt: TGTGCCAGTAGATCGGACAGGGGGAACGCTGAAGCTTTCTTT; cdr3_aa: CASRSDRGNAEAFF
v_call: TRBV19; j_call: TRBJ2-7; d_call: TRBD2; clone_size: -; cdr3_nt: TGTGCCAGTAGTAAGAGACTAGCGGGGGATTTCTACGAGCAGTACTTC; cdr3_aa: CASSKRLAGDFYEQYF
v_call: TRBV3-1/TRBV3-2; j_call: TRBJ2-4; d_call: -; clone_size: -; cdr3_nt: TGTGCCAGCAGCCAAGATCCCAGGGGAGGGTCTGGGAACATTCAGTACTTC; cdr3_aa: CASSQDPRGGSGNIQYF